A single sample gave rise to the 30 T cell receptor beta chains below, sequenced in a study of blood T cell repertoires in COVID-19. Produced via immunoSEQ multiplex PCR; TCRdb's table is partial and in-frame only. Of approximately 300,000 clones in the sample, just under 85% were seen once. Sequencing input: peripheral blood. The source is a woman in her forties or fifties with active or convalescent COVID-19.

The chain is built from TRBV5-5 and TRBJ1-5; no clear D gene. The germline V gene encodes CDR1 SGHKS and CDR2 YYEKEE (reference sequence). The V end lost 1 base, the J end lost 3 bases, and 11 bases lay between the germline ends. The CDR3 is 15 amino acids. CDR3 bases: TGTGCCAGCAGCTTGAACAGCCTGTTCAATCAGCCCCAGCATTTT. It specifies CASSLNSLFNQPQHF.

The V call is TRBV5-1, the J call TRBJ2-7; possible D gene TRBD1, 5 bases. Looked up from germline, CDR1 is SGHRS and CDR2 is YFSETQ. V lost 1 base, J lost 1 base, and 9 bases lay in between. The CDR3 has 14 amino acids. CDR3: CASSLTDISYEQYF. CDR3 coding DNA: TGCGCCAGCAGCTTGACGGACATATCCTACGAGCAGTACTTC. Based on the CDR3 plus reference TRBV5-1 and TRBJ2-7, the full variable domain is KAGVTQTPRYLIKTRGQQVTLSCSPISGHRSVSWYQQTPGQGLQFLFEYFSETQRNKGNFPGRFSGRQFSNSRSEMNVSTLELGDSALYLCASSLTDISYEQYFGPGTRLTVT.

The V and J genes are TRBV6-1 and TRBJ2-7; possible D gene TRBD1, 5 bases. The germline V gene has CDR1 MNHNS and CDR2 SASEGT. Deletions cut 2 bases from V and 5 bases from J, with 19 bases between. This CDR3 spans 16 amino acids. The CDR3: CASSEPLPGLNNEQYF. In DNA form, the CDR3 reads TGTGCCAGCAGTGAACCCCTTCCAGGGCTGAACAACGAGCAGTACTTC.

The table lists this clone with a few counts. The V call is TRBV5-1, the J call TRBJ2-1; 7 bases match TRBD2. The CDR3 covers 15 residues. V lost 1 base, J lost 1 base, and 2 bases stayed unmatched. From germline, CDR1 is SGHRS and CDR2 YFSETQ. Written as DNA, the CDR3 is TGCGCCAGCAGCTTGCTAGCGGTGTCCTACAATGAGCAGTTCTTC. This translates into CASSLLAVSYNEQFF.

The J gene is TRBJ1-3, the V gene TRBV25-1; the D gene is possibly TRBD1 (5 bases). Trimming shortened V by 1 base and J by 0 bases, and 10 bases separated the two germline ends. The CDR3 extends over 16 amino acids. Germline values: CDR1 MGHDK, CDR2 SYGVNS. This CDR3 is CASSEWGESSGNTIYF. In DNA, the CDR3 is TGTGCCAGCAGTGAATGGGGGGAGAGCTCTGGAAACACCATATATTTT.

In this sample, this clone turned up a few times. The CDR3 spells CAWETTGPVYGYTF. The CDR3 bases are TGTGCCTGGGAGACCACAGGGCCCGTCTATGGCTACACCTTC. The chain joins TRBV30 to TRBJ1-2, with D tentatively TRBD1 (6 bases). Trimming removed 5 bases at V and 4 bases at J, with 17 bases between. Looked up from germline, CDR1 is GTSNPN and CDR2 is SVGIG (reference sequence). This CDR3 comprises 14 residues.

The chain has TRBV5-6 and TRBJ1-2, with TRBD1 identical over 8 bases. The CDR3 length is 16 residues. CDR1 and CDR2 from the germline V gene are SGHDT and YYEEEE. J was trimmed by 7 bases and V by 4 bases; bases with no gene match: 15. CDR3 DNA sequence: TGTGCCAGCAGCGACGCAGGACAGGGTTCAGTTCGTGGCTACACCTTC. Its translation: CASSDAGQGSVRGYTF.

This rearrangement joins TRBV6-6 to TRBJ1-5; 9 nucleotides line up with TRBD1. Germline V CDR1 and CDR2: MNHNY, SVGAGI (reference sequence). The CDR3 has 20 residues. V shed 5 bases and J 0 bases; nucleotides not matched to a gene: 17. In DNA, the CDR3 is TGTGCCAGCAGTCTAAGGGTAACCGGGACAGGGTCGAATAGCAATCAGCCCCAGCATTTT. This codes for CASSLRVTGTGSNSNQPQHF.

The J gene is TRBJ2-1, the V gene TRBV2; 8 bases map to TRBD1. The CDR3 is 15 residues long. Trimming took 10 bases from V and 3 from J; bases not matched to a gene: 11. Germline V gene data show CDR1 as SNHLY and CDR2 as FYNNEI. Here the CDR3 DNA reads TGTGCCACCGCAAAACTGACAGGGGACTACAATGAGCAGTTCTTC. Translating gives CATAKLTGDYNEQFF. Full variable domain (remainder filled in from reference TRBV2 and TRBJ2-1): EPEVTQTPSHQVTQMGQEVILRCVPISNHLYFYWYRQILGQKVEFLVSFYNNEISEKSEIFDDQFSVERPDGSNFTLKIRSTKLEDSAMYFCATAKLTGDYNEQFFGPGTRLTVL.

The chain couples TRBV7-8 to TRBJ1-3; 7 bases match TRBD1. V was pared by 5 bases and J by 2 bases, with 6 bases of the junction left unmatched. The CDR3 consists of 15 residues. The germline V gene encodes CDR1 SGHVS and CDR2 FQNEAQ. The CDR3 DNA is TGTGCCAGCAGCCTAGGGACAGCGACTGGAAACACCATATATTTT. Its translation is CASSLGTATGNTIYF.

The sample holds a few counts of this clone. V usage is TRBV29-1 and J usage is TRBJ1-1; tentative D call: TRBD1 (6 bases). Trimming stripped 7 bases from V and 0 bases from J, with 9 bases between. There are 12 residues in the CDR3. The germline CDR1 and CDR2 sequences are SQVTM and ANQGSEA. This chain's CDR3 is CSDGTLNTEAFF. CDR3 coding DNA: TGCAGCGACGGGACACTGAACACTGAAGCTTTCTTT.

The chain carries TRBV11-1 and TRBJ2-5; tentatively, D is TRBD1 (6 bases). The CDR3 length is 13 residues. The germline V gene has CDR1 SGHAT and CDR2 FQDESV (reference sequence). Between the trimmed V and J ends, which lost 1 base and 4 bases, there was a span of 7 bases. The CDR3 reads CASSLGGRETQYF. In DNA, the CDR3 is TGTGCCAGCAGCTTAGGGGGGCGAGAGACCCAGTACTTC.

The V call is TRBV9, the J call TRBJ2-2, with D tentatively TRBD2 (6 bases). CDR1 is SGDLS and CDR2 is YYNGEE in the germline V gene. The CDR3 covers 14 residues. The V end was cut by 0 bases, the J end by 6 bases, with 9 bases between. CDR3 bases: TGTGCCAGCAGCGTAGAGGAGGGTGCCGGGGAGCTGTTTTTT. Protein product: CASSVEEGAGELFF.

DNA for the CDR3: TGTGCCACGACGCCCGGGACTAGCGTAACCGGGGAGCTGTTTTTT. Translated, it gives CATTPGTSVTGELFF. The V call is TRBV2, the J call TRBJ2-2; TRBD2 matches at 10 bases. The length of the CDR3 is 15 residues. In germline, CDR1 is SNHLY, CDR2 FYNNEI. V was pared by 10 bases and J by 5 bases, with 10 bases of the junction left unmatched. Drawing the rest from reference TRBV2 and TRBJ2-2, the complete variable domain is EPEVTQTPSHQVTQMGQEVILRCVPISNHLYFYWYRQILGQKVEFLVSFYNNEISEKSEIFDDQFSVERPDGSNFTLKIRSTKLEDSAMYFCATTPGTSVTGELFFGEGSRLTVL.

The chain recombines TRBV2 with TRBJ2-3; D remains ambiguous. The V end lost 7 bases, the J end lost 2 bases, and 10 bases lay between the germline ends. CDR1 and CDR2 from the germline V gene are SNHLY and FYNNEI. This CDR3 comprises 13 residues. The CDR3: CASKAPATDTQYF. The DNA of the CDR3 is TGTGCCAGCAAAGCGCCGGCCACAGATACGCAGTATTTT.

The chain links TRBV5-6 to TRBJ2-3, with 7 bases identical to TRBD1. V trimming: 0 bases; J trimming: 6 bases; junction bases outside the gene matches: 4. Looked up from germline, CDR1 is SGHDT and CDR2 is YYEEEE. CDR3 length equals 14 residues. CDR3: CASSLARGTDTQYF. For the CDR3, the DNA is TGTGCCAGCAGCTTGGCCAGGGGGACGGATACGCAGTATTTT.

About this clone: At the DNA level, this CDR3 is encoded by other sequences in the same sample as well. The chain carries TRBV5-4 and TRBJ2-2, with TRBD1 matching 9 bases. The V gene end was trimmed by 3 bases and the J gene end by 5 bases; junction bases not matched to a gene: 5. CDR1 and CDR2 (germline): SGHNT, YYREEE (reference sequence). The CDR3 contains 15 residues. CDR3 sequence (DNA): TGTGCCAGCAGCTCCGGACAGGGGAGGACCGGGGAGCTGTTTTTT. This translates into CASSSGQGRTGELFF.

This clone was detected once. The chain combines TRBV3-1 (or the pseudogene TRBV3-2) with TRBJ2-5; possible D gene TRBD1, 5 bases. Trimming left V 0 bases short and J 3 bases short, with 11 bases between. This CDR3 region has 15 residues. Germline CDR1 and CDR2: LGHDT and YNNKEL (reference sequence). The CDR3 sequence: CASSQEIQGEETQYF. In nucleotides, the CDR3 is TGTGCCAGCAGCCAAGAGATCCAGGGCGAAGAGACCCAGTACTTC.

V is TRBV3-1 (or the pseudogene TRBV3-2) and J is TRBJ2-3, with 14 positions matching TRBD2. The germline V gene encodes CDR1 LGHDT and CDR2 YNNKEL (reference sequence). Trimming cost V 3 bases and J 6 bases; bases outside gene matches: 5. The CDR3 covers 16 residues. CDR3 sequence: CASSHRLAGGWDTQYF. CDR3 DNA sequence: TGTGCCAGCAGCCACCGACTAGCGGGAGGGTGGGATACGCAGTATTTT.

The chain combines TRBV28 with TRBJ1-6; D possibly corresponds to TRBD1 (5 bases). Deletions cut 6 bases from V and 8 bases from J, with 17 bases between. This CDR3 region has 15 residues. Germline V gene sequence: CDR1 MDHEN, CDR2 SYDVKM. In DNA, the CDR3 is TGTGCCAGCAGATTCATCAGGGCCCCTTATTCACCCCTCCACTTT. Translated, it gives CASRFIRAPYSPLHF.

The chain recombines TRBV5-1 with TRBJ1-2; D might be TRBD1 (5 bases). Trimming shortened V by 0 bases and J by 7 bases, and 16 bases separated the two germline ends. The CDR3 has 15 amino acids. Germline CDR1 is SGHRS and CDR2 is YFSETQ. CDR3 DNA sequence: TGCGCCAGCAGCTTGGCTGAGTCAGGGTGGAGTGGCTACACCTTC. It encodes CASSLAESGWSGYTF.

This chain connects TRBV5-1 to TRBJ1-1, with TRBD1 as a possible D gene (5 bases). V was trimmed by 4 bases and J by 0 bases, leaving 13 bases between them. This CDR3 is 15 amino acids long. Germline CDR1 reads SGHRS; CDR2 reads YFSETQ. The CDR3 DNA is TGCGCCAGCAGCCCCGGGGGTTGGTTGAACACTGAAGCTTTCTTT. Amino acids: CASSPGGWLNTEAFF. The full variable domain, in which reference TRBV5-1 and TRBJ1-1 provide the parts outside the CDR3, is KAGVTQTPRYLIKTRGQQVTLSCSPISGHRSVSWYQQTPGQGLQFLFEYFSETQRNKGNFPGRFSGRQFSNSRSEMNVSTLELGDSALYLCASSPGGWLNTEAFFGQGTRLTVV.

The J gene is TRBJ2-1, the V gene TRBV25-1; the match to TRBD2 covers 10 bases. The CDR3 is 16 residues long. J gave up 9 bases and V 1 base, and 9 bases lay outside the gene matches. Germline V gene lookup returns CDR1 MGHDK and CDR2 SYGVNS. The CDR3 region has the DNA TGTGCCAGCAGTGAATTGGGAGCGGGAGGGCCGGGTGAGCAGTTCTTC. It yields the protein CASSELGAGGPGEQFF. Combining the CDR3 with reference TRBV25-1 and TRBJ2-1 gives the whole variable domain EADIYQTPRYLVIGTGKKITLECSQTMGHDKMYWYQQDPGMELHLIHYSYGVNSTEKGDLSSESTVSRIRTEHFPLTLESARPSHTSQYLCASSELGAGGPGEQFFGPGTRLTVL.

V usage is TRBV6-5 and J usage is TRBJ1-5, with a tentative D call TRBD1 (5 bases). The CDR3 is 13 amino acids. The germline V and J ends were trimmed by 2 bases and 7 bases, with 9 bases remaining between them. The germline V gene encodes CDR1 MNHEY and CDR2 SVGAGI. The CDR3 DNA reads TGTGCCAGCAGTTACCGCCGGGGGCAGCCCCAGCATTTT. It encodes CASSYRRGQPQHF.

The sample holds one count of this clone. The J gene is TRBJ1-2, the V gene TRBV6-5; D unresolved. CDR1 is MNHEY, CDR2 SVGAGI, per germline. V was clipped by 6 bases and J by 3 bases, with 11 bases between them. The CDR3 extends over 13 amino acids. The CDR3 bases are TGTGCCAGCAGGGAGGAATTCTACTATGGCTACACCTTC. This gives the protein CASREEFYYGYTF.

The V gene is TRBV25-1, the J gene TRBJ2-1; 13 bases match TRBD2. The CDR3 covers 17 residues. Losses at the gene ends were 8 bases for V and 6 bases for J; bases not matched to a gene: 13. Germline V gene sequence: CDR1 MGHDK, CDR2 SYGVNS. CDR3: CASEGGLAGMGINEQFF. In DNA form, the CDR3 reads TGTGCCAGCGAGGGGGGACTAGCGGGAATGGGAATCAATGAGCAGTTCTTC.

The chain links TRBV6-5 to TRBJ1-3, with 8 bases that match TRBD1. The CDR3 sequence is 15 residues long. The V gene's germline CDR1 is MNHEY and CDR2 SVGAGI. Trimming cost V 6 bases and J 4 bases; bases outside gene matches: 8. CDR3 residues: CASRIGQGGGNTIYF. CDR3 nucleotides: TGTGCCAGCAGAATCGGACAGGGCGGCGGAAACACCATATATTTT.

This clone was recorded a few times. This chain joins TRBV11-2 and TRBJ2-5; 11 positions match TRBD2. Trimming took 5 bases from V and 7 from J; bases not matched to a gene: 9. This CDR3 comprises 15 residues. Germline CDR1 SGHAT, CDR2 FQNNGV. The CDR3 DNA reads TGTGCCAGCAGCAAACTAGCGGGAGCTCGGGCGACCCAGTACTTC. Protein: CASSKLAGARATQYF.

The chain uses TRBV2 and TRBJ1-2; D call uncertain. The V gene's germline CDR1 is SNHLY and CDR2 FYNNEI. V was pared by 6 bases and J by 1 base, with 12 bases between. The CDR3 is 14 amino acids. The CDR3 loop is CASSSFSVNYGYTF. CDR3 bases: TGTGCCAGCAGCTCCTTCTCAGTTAACTATGGCTACACCTTC.

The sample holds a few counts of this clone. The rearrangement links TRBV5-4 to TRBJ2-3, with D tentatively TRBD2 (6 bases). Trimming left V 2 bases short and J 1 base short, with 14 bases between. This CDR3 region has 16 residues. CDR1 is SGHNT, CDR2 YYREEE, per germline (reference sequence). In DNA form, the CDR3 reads TGTGCCAGCAGCTTAGGAGGGGATGTCGGCACAGATACGCAGTATTTT. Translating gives CASSLGGDVGTDTQYF.